This is a list of T cell receptor beta chains from one sample in a study of shared clonotypes between healthy human individuals. The method was immunoSEQ multiplex PCR; TCRdb's version includes in-frame clones alone and lacks a portion of them. Of about 2.1 million clones in the sample, just over 90% were seen once. Source material: naive CD8+ T cells from PBMCs. Receptor source: a man younger than 35 in good health. Some clones in this sample may be carry-over from other donors' samples. CDR3s include the opening cysteine and the closing phenylalanine or tryptophan. Fields, in order: CDR3 DNA, CDR3 protein, clone size, V gene, D gene, J gene, CDR3 length. A D gene is named only where the DNA matches it firmly. Clone size appears in some rows only: once, few, many, or a class for an expanded clone.

CDR3nt: TGTGCCAGCAGTGAATGGACGGGGTCCTACGAGCAGTACTTC
CDR3aa: CASSEWTGSYEQYF
abundance: NA
v_gene: TRBV6-1
d_gene: NA
j_gene: TRBJ2-7
len: 14

CDR3nt: TGTGCCAGCACCACTTGGACAGGCCTTAGCTCCTACGAGCAGTACTTC
CDR3aa: CASTTWTGLSSYEQYF
abundance: NA
v_gene: TRBV27
d_gene: TRBD1
j_gene: TRBJ2-7
len: 16

CDR3nt: TGTGCCAGCAGCAGGACAGGGGGCGTCTCCTACGAGCAGTACTTC
CDR3aa: CASSRTGGVSYEQYF
abundance: NA
v_gene: TRBV13
d_gene: TRBD1
j_gene: TRBJ2-7
len: 15

CDR3nt: TGCGCCAGCAGATTAAGTAGCGGGAGGGATGAGCAGTTCTTC
CDR3aa: CASRLSSGRDEQFF
abundance: NA
v_gene: TRBV5-1
d_gene: TRBD2
j_gene: TRBJ2-1
len: 14

CDR3nt: TGTGCCAGCAGCCTGGGGGCGCAGCCTACTAACTATGGCTACACCTTC
CDR3aa: CASSLGAQPTNYGYTF
abundance: once
v_gene: TRBV7-2
d_gene: NA
j_gene: TRBJ1-2
len: 16

CDR3nt: TGCGCCAGCAGTCCCACTCCCGGGACGGCTACCGAGCAGTACTTC
CDR3aa: CASSPTPGTATEQYF
abundance: NA
v_gene: TRBV5-1
d_gene: NA
j_gene: TRBJ2-7
len: 15

CDR3nt: TGTGCCAGCAGCTTCTCCAGGGATACGCAGTATTTT
CDR3aa: CASSFSRDTQYF
abundance: NA
v_gene: TRBV5-6
d_gene: NA
j_gene: TRBJ2-3
len: 12

CDR3nt: TGTGCCAGCAGCGGCGGACTTCCTAGCTCTGGAAACACCATATATTTT
CDR3aa: CASSGGLPSSGNTIYF
abundance: NA
v_gene: TRBV9
d_gene: NA
j_gene: TRBJ1-3
len: 16

CDR3nt: TGTGCCAGCACCGCGGGATTCCAATACAATGAGCAGTTCTTC
CDR3aa: CASTAGFQYNEQFF
abundance: NA
v_gene: TRBV7-9
d_gene: NA
j_gene: TRBJ2-1
len: 14

CDR3nt: TGTGCCAGCACTATACTAGCGGGAGGTTACGAGCAGTACTTC
CDR3aa: CASTILAGGYEQYF
abundance: NA
v_gene: TRBV6-1
d_gene: TRBD2
j_gene: TRBJ2-7
len: 14

CDR3nt: TGTGCCACCAGCCCCCGGGGCTCCTACGAGCAGTACTTC
CDR3aa: CATSPRGSYEQYF
abundance: once
v_gene: TRBV15
d_gene: NA
j_gene: TRBJ2-7
len: 13

CDR3nt: TGCGCCAGCAGTGAGTTTGCGGGAGGGCCTTTAGAGACCCAGTACTTC
CDR3aa: CASSEFAGGPLETQYF
abundance: NA
v_gene: TRBV10-1
d_gene: TRBD2
j_gene: TRBJ2-5
len: 16